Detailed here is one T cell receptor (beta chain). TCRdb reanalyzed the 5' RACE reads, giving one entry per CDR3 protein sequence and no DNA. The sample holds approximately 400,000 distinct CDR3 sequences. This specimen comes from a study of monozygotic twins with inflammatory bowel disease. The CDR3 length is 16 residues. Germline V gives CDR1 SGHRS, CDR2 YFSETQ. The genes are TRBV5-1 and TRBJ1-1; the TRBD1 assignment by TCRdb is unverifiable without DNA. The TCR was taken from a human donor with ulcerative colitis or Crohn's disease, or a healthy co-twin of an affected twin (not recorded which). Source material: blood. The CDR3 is CASSAPWTGRNTEAFF.